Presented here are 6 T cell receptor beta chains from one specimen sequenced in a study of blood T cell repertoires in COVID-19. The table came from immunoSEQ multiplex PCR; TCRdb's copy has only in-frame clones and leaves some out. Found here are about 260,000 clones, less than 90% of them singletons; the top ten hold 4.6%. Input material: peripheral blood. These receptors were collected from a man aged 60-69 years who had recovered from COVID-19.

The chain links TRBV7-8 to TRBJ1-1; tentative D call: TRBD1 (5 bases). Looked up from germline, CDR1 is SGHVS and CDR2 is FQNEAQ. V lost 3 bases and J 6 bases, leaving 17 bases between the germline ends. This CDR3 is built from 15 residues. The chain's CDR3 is CASSLGSAGPPEAFF. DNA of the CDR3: TGTGCCAGCAGCTTGGGGAGTGCGGGGCCCCCTGAAGCTTTCTTT.

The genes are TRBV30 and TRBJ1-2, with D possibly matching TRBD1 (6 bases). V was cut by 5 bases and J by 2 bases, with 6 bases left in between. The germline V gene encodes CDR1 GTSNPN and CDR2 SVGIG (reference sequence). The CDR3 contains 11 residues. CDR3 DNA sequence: TGTGCCTGGCAGGGGAACTATGGCTACACCTTC. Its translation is CAWQGNYGYTF.

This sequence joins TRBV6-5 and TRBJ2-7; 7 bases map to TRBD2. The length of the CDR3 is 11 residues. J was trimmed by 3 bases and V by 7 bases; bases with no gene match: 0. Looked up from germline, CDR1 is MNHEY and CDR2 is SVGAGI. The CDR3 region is CASTGGYEQYF. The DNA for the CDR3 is TGTGCCAGCACGGGGGGCTACGAGCAGTACTTC.

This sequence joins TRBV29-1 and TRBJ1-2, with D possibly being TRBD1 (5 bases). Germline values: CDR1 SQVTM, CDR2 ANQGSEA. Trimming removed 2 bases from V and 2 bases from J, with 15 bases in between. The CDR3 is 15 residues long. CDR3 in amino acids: CSVERWGSLNYGYTF. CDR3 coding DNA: TGCAGCGTTGAACGGTGGGGCAGCCTGAACTATGGCTACACCTTC.

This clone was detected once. The CDR3 DNA follows: TGTGCCAGCAGCATCGCGCCGGGACTAGGTCCTAATGAGCAGTTCTTC. The encoded protein is CASSIAPGLGPNEQFF. V usage is TRBV9 and J usage is TRBJ2-1; 8 bases are shared with TRBD2. The CDR3 contains 16 residues. Germline assignment: CDR1 SGDLS and CDR2 YYNGEE. The junction had 13 bases not matched to a gene; V was cut back by 4 bases and J by 7 bases.

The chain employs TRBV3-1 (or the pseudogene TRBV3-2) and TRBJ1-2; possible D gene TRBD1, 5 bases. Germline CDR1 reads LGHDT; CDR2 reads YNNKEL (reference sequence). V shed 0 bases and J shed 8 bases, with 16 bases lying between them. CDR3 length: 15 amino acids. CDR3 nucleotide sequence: TGTGCCAGCAGCCAAGATATGCGGCAGGGAGGGGGCTACACCTTC. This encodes CASSQDMRQGGGYTF.